This TCR beta chain came from a study of T cells in localized non-small cell lung cancer. Study outcomes and limitations: Uninvolved adjacent lung had the highest recorded T cell clonality, with tumor below it. Adjacent lung tissue had a median about 50 of the top 100 clones found in the tumor.

V lost 5 bases and J 1 base, leaving 9 bases between the germline ends. Germline loops: CDR1 SGHNT, CDR2 YYREEE (reference sequence). The CDR3 consists of 13 residues. Only one count was recorded for this clone. As yet, its antigen is unknown. Only in-frame clones appear in the TCRdb table, and some are missing; sequencing was by immunoSEQ multiplex PCR. The sample holds tens of thousands of clones; roughly 87% are singletons and the top ten take around 14%. The chain couples TRBV5-4 to TRBJ2-5; the D gene could be TRBD1 or TRBD2 (5 bases each). The sequencing used peripheral blood, collected before any cancer treatment. The TCR comes from a man aged 35 to 70 with stage I squamous cell lung carcinoma. CDR3 protein: CASRGRSQETQYF. CDR3 nucleotides: TGTGCCAGCAGGGGACGGTCCCAAGAGACCCAGTACTTC.